This T cell receptor beta chain was sequenced in a study of cytomegalovirus exposure and HLA in healthy donors. Whole-study results and caveats: Later work found that TCR association rates differed between HLA loci; DRB1 had the most and HLA-C the fewest. The authors later linked a missense DCLRE1C variant to TCR beta V- and J-gene trimming.

The CDR3 has 13 amino acids. V shed 0 bases, J shed 6 bases, and the junction held 3 bases outside the gene matches. From germline, CDR1 is SGHRS and CDR2 YFSETQ. Both 60 Vbeta primers and 13 Jbeta primers went into the PCR. TCRdb's copy holds only in-frame clones and misses some; the assay was immunoSEQ multiplex PCR. This sample's table reports 65,000 to 85,000 clones. In regard to this clone: What it recognizes is unknown.

The source is a woman in her 30s in good health and CMV-seronegative. The rearrangement links TRBV5-1 to TRBJ2-7, with 7 nucleotides matching TRBD1. Sequenced material: PBMCs. The CDR3 reads CASSLDRGTEQYF. The DNA of the CDR3 is TGCGCCAGCAGCTTGGACAGGGGAACCGAGCAGTACTTC.